This T cell receptor (beta chain) was sequenced for a study of T-cell memory formation after mild COVID-19. Looking at the study overall: Most TCR clusters belonged to a single donor.

This clonotype was found many times. No antigen is known for it. From germline, CDR1 is SGHVS and CDR2 FQNEAQ. V was clipped by 5 bases and J by 4 bases; unmatched bases: 2. CDR3 length equals 13 residues. Constant-segment primers and 5'RACE yielded cDNA libraries for TCR alpha and TCR beta, each carrying sample barcodes and UMIs. TCRdb recomputed calls from the 5' RACE reads with MiXCR, one row per CDR3 protein. The sample consists of 150,000 to 200,000 distinct CDR3 sequences, over 10% of them appearing once. Study-level results: Mainly CM and EM harbored the contracting CD4+ clones; mainly EMRA harbored the CD8+ ones. In second-wave clones peaking day 37, SARS-CoV-2 specificity remained unconfirmed.

The sample taken for sequencing was PBMCs or a T cell subset sorted from them (not recorded which). The chain couples TRBV7-8 to TRBJ1-1, with 9 bases identical to TRBD1. The receptor comes from a man aged 18 to 30 who had mild COVID-19 (a few samples of this study predate the infection). Cell type and time point are not known. The CDR3 spells CASSPTGGTEAFF. CDR3 coding DNA: TGTGCCAGCAGCCCGACAGGGGGCACTGAAGCTTTCTTT.